A single sample is the source of the 12 T cell receptor beta chains below, sequenced in a study of CD8+ T cells in alopecia areata. Described treatment: oral pan-JAK inhibitor, 5-10 mg twice daily. Extracted RNA was reverse transcribed, and the resulting cDNA served as sequencing template. Method: immunoSEQ multiplex PCR; TCRdb's copy keeps in-frame clones and lacks some. This table has roughly 140,000 clones, roughly four fifths appearing once. The specimen was CD8+ T cells sorted from blood, collected at week 4, from a patient treated with tofacitinib. The receptor set was obtained from a human donor with alopecia areata.

This clone has only one observation. The CDR3 nucleotides are TGTGCCAGCAGTTTAGGGGGGATCAATCAGCCCCAGCATTTT. It yields the protein CASSLGGINQPQHF. The chain links TRBV27 to TRBJ1-5, with D perhaps matching TRBD1 (5 bases). V was cut by 2 bases and J by 3 bases, with 8 bases left in between. Germline loops: CDR1 MNHEY, CDR2 SMNVEV (reference sequence). The CDR3 is 14 residues long.

The chain is built from TRBV6-5 and TRBJ1-1; possible D gene TRBD1, 6 bases. Germline V CDR1 and CDR2: MNHEY, SVGAGI. V lost 7 bases to trimming and J lost 3 bases, with 18 bases between them. This CDR3 is 15 amino acids long. The CDR3 DNA reads as TGTGCCAGCACTTCTCGTGGGGGCGGGGACACTGAAGCTTTCTTT. It yields the protein CASTSRGGGDTEAFF.

The rearrangement links TRBV29-1 to TRBJ2-7; the D gene is possibly TRBD1 (6 bases). Trimming removed 7 bases at V and 1 base at J, with 11 bases between. CDR1 and CDR2 from the germline V gene are SQVTM and ANQGSEA. The CDR3 runs 12 residues. The CDR3 region has the DNA TGCAGCGCTGAGGACAGTTCCTACGAGCAGTACTTC. Translated: CSAEDSSYEQYF.

The sample holds one count of this clone. The rearrangement joins TRBV5-1 to TRBJ1-1; no firm D call. The CDR3 sequence is 14 residues long. CDR1 and CDR2 from the germline V gene are SGHRS and YFSETQ. Trimming left V 2 bases short and J 1 base short, with 9 bases between. CDR3 in DNA: TGCGCCAGCAGCTTCCCGGGCCCGAACACTGAAGCTTTCTTT. This encodes CASSFPGPNTEAFF.

CDR3 sequence reads: CSVGIGNSYNEQFF. Written as DNA, the CDR3 is TGCAGCGTTGGCATAGGGAATTCCTACAATGAGCAGTTCTTC. The V gene is TRBV29-1, the J gene TRBJ2-1, with unresolved D. CDR1 and CDR2 from the germline V gene are SQVTM and ANQGSEA. CDR3 size: 14 residues. The germline V and J ends were trimmed by 4 bases and 1 base, with 11 bases remaining between them.

The V call is TRBV29-1, the J call TRBJ2-7, with 7 nucleotides matching TRBD1. V dropped 2 bases and J dropped 7; count of bases not matched to a gene: 8. CDR3 length equals 13 residues. Germline CDR1 and CDR2: SQVTM and ANQGSEA. This CDR3 is CSVETGVPREQYF. The CDR3 DNA follows: TGCAGCGTTGAAACAGGGGTCCCTCGAGAGCAGTACTTC.

V is TRBV6-1 and J is TRBJ2-1; 8 nucleotides line up with TRBD1. CDR1 is MNHNS, CDR2 SASEGT, per germline. The V segment lost 3 bases and the J segment 3 bases; nucleotides outside the gene matches: 7. The CDR3 totals 16 residues. The CDR3 reads CASSEVTGVDYNEQFF. DNA of the CDR3: TGTGCCAGCAGTGAGGTGACAGGGGTGGACTACAATGAGCAGTTCTTC.

This clone was detected a few times. The chain uses TRBV27 and TRBJ1-5; D uncertain. The CDR3 loop spans 11 amino acids. The V gene's germline CDR1 is MNHEY and CDR2 SMNVEV (reference sequence). V gave up 8 bases and J gave up 3 bases, with 5 bases separating them. Here the CDR3 reads CASGFNQPQHF. Here the CDR3 DNA reads TGTGCCAGCGGGTTCAATCAGCCCCAGCATTTT.

This chain links TRBV6-5 with TRBJ2-3, with unresolved D. CDR3 size: 16 residues. Germline V CDR1 and CDR2: MNHEY, SVGAGI. V was shortened by 0 bases and J by 1 base, with 11 bases between the two germline ends. The CDR3 DNA is TGTGCCAGCAGTTACTCGACGGCTAGGGGCACAGATACGCAGTATTTT. Encoded protein: CASSYSTARGTDTQYF.

The CDR3 protein is CASSLAPAPHTF. As DNA, the CDR3 is TGTGCCAGCAGCTTAGCGCCGGCCCCGCACACCTTC. The chain combines TRBV7-9 with TRBJ1-2; D gene ambiguous. CDR3 length: 12 amino acids. V shed 0 bases and J shed 12 bases, with 11 bases lying between them. Germline loops: CDR1 SEHNR, CDR2 FQNEAQ (reference sequence).

The chain recombines TRBV7-8 with TRBJ2-1; 10 bases fit TRBD2. The germline V gene encodes CDR1 SGHVS and CDR2 FQNEAQ. V was pared by 8 bases and J by 4 bases, with 8 bases of the junction left unmatched. CDR3 length equals 15 residues. In nucleotides, the CDR3 is TGTGCCAGCGGGCTAGCGGGGGCCCTATACAATGAGCAGTTCTTC. This translates into CASGLAGALYNEQFF.

V is TRBV13 and J is TRBJ2-7; no clear D gene. Per germline, CDR1 PRHDT and CDR2 FYEKMQ (reference sequence). The CDR3 has 14 amino acids. Deletions cut 0 bases from V and 3 bases from J, with 9 bases between. CDR3 DNA: TGTGCCAGCAGCTTAGGCCTCGCCGACTACGAGCAGTACTTC. This gives the protein CASSLGLADYEQYF.